This TCR beta chain originates from a study of blood T cells in healthy people across ages (dated by TCRdb to about 2015). Background on the whole study: In model experiments, roughly one uniquely barcoded TCR beta cDNA molecule per two T cells was captured by template switching. Age-related changes in TCR beta repertoire diversity were measured in the study by deep sequencing normalized with unique cDNA molecular identifiers. The donors were split into four age groups: young (average about 16 years), middle-aged (roughly 39), aged (roughly 65) and long-lived (roughly 80). To avoid experimental bias, donors of different ages were distributed randomly across sequencing lanes. The study analyzed two additional independent replicas of 1 million unique cDNA reads from the same blood draw for two donors, one aged 18 to 30 and one aged 80 or older.

Libraries were built with 5' RACE. The sequencing machine was an Illumina HiSeq 2500. A second roughly 6 to 11 cycle PCR used a sample-barcoded 5' primer and a J-beta primer mix. A template-switch 5' adaptor carrying 12 random nucleotides introduced a unique molecular identifier onto each TCR beta cDNA molecule. Each sample yielded at least 2.5 million CDR3-containing paired-end reads. The Mint cDNA synthesis kit, primed by a TRBC-specific oligonucleotide, was used to synthesize first-strand cDNA from all RNA. All cDNA was treated with uracil-DNA glycosylase and then went through a first 18-cycle PCR with the universal primers M1SS and BC2_uni_R. In the paper's pipeline: For normalization, 1 million high-quality reads, each with a distinct molecular identifier, were randomly selected from each sample. Instead of being binned into consensus sequences, reads that shared molecular identifiers were thrown out. CDR3 identification, clonotype clustering and error correction used MiTCR with a Q25 quality threshold and the strictest error-elimination algorithm. A nonparametric unseen species model with Euler transformation was used to estimate lower-bound total TCR beta diversity. The public reads were quality trimmed at Q25 with fastp and then assembled into clones with MiXCR by TCRdb, keeping productive beta chains. For every CDR3 protein sequence, its rows merge into one entry that carries the most common genes and DNA. It is TCRdb's table, rather than the study itself, that gives the V and J calls and clone size. The sample records approximately 800,000 distinct CDR3 sequences, 56% of which are singletons. Together, the top ten hold roughly 25% of the sample.

The research as a whole found: Observed TCR beta diversity per million T cells fell roughly linearly with age, and a significant reduction was already apparent by age about 43. A strong correlation was found between observed TCR beta diversity and the percentage of naive T cells measured by flow cytometry. Estimates of total diversity based on one million sequenced T cells were considered lower bounds and underestimates. Conclusive comparison of naive and antigen-experienced compartments was prevented by the profiling of bulk unsorted PBMCs. Compared with the aged group, the long-lived group had more naive CD4+ T cells, fewer expanded clones and increased TCR diversity, suggesting age selection. Because donor CMV infection status was unknown, age-related changes in expanded clonotypes were potentially confounded.

Donors were around 37 systemically healthy Caucasian individuals from Russia aged 6 to 90 years. Each donor gave around 9.5 milliliters of peripheral blood, collected into EDTA-treated Vacutainer tubes. PBMCs were isolated by Ficoll-Paque density-gradient centrifugation, with at least 6 million obtained per sample. Total RNA, at least 6 micrograms per sample, was extracted from PBMCs with Trizol reagent. For every donor, an aliquot of PBMCs went through flow cytometry to measure the percentages of naive CD45RAhigh/CD27high T cells. Points on this clonotype: Its antigen specificity is not known. One base away there is no much larger clone; base qualities are not given.

Including cysteine and phenylalanine, the CDR3 has 16 amino acids. Left in the record is the CDR3 DNA by itself, 48 bases read in frame from the first base. For this chain, trimming is 4 bases at the V end and 5 bases at the J end, and the number of junction bases without a gene match is 9. CDR1 is given as SEHNR and CDR2 as FQNEAQ, both from the germline V gene (reference sequence). The chain was built from TRBV7-9 and TRBJ2-1; 9 middle bases align to TRBD1. This receptor was identified in a man aged 40-49 years in good health. Material for sequencing was blood. The nucleotides are TGTGCCAGCAGCTCCGCCGGGACAGGGAACAACAATGAGCAGTTCTTC. Its translation reads: CASSSAGTGNNNEQFF.